These T cell receptor beta chains were read from a single sample in a study of T cell responses to AZD1222 COVID-19 vaccine. Data came from immunoSEQ multiplex PCR; TCRdb stores just in-frame clones and leaves some out. In the table there are under 150,000 clones, 85% to 95% of which are singletons. The starting material was peripheral blood, obtained on day 0 of AZD1222 vaccination. The receptors originated from an adult in good health. CDR3s include the opening cysteine and the closing phenylalanine or tryptophan. The order of the fields is V gene, CDR3 protein.

v_gene: TRBV27
CDR3aa: CASSPLGRDTEAFF

v_gene: TRBV3-1/TRBV3-2
CDR3aa: CASSQGISLGEKLFF

v_gene: TRBV7-2
CDR3aa: CASSLLGDYGYTF

v_gene: TRBV7-8
CDR3aa: CASSLGAPYEQYF

v_gene: TRBV10-3
CDR3aa: CAISPMGGSYEQYF

v_gene: TRBV4-1
CDR3aa: CASSQGGGRAISTQYF

v_gene: TRBV9
CDR3aa: CASSVAGGPGTDTQYF

v_gene: TRBV5-1
CDR3aa: CASSLEGQSTGELFF

v_gene: TRBV2
CDR3aa: CASSVTGTEAFF

v_gene: TRBV15
CDR3aa: CATSRGLVYEAFF

v_gene: TRBV24-1
CDR3aa: CATSDGWRGDTGELFF

v_gene: TRBV5-1
CDR3aa: CASVNPLAEYNEQFF

v_gene: TRBV19
CDR3aa: CASTDDRANTEAFF

v_gene: TRBV15
CDR3aa: CATSRTWESSYEQYF

v_gene: TRBV6-8
CDR3aa: CASSHRTGGSYEQYF

v_gene: TRBV14
CDR3aa: CASSQGGYNEQFF

v_gene: TRBV6-5
CDR3aa: CASATVRGLYEKLFF

v_gene: TRBV18
CDR3aa: CASSPNRGGNSPLHF

v_gene: TRBV19
CDR3aa: CASSPDRGGIGNQPQHF

v_gene: TRBV4-2
CDR3aa: CASSHWDTLMNTEAFF

v_gene: TRBV3-1/TRBV3-2
CDR3aa: CASSPDVGQPDSGNTIYF

v_gene: TRBV7-9
CDR3aa: CASSPQGAGGYTF

v_gene: TRBV6-5
CDR3aa: CASSSGLLTNYGYTF

v_gene: TRBV6-5
CDR3aa: CASGTGDTGELFF

v_gene: TRBV6-1
CDR3aa: CASSEQSQTGTGVVGELFF

v_gene: TRBV27
CDR3aa: CATSKRGSGELFF

v_gene: TRBV7-8
CDR3aa: CASSLKTGGFEKLFF

v_gene: TRBV7-6
CDR3aa: CASSLLTDGEKLFF

v_gene: TRBV6-5
CDR3aa: CASSWTGLNEKLFF